This entry lists 20 T cell receptor beta chains sequenced from one sample in a study of beta chain features in type 1 diabetes. Investigators reverse transcribed all isolated RNA, so they sequenced expressed TCRB transcripts. TCRdb's copy holds only in-frame clones and misses some; the assay was immunoSEQ multiplex PCR. The table lists about 900,000 clones, roughly 15% of them singletons. Sequencing used naive CD4+ T cells from blood. The receptors shown here come from a woman younger than 30 in good health.

The rearrangement links TRBV7-9 to TRBJ1-1; maybe TRBD1 (5 bases). Germline V CDR1 and CDR2: SEHNR, FQNEAQ (reference sequence). The CDR3 runs 12 residues. V was pared by 5 bases and J by 6 bases, with 10 bases between. The CDR3 sequence is CASSRDGSEAFF. DNA of the CDR3: TGTGCCAGCAGCCGGGACGGCTCTGAAGCTTTCTTT.

CDR3 coding DNA: TGTGCCAGCAGCCAACTTACGACAGGGCGATACTATGGCTACACCTTC. This translates into CASSQLTTGRYYGYTF. The J gene is TRBJ1-2, the V gene TRBV7-9; 7 positions match TRBD1. Germline CDR1 SEHNR, CDR2 FQNEAQ (reference sequence). The CDR3 spans 16 residues. J gave up 3 bases and V 5 bases, and 12 bases lay outside the gene matches.

In nucleotides, the CDR3 is TGTGCCAGCTCAGGGCCTAGCGGGAATCGCTACGAGCAGTACTTC. Protein sequence: CASSGPSGNRYEQYF. The genes are TRBV18 and TRBJ2-7, with 9 bases aligning to TRBD2. Germline V gene lookup returns CDR1 KGHSH and CDR2 LQKENI. V dropped 5 bases and J dropped 3; count of bases not matched to a gene: 8. The CDR3 spans 15 residues. Combining the CDR3 with reference TRBV18 and TRBJ2-7 gives the whole variable domain NAGVMQNPRHLVRRRGQEARLRCSPMKGHSHVYWYRQLPEEGLKFMVYLQKENIIDESGMPKERFSAEFPKEGPSILRIQQVVRGDSAAYFCASSGPSGNRYEQYFGPGTRLTVT.

The chain recombines TRBV7-2 with TRBJ2-7; a possible D gene is TRBD2 (6 bases). CDR1 is SGHTA and CDR2 is FQGNSA in the germline V gene. The CDR3 covers 15 residues. V was cut by 5 bases and J by 4 bases, with 18 bases left in between. Written as DNA, the CDR3 is TGTGCCAGCAGCCCGATGGTCGGAGGGACTTACGAGCAGTACTTC. This gives the protein CASSPMVGGTYEQYF.

This clone was seen more than once but under ten times. The rearrangement uses TRBV6-5 and TRBJ1-1; D gene ambiguous. The germline V gene has CDR1 MNHEY and CDR2 SVGAGI. The CDR3 is 13 residues long. Trimming shortened V by 4 bases and J by 3 bases, and 9 bases separated the two germline ends. This CDR3 reads CASSSALDTEAFF. The CDR3 nucleotides are TGTGCCAGCAGTTCCGCCCTGGACACTGAAGCTTTCTTT.

CDR3 DNA sequence: TGCAGCGTTGAATGGACCTGGGGAACCGGTGAGCAGTTCTTC. This codes for CSVEWTWGTGEQFF. The chain recombines TRBV29-1 with TRBJ2-1; D call uncertain. Trimming stripped 2 bases from V and 9 bases from J, with 17 bases between. Per the germline V gene, CDR1 is SQVTM and CDR2 is ANQGSEA. This CDR3 has 14 residues.

The CDR3 region has the DNA TGTGCCAGCAGCCAGATTCACAGAGAGTGGTCAGCTAATGAAAAACTGTTTTTT. Translated, it gives CASSQIHREWSANEKLFF. The chain recombines TRBV7-2 with TRBJ1-4; D is unresolved. Trimming removed 5 bases at V and 3 bases at J, with 22 bases between. The V gene's germline CDR1 is SGHTA and CDR2 FQGNSA. This CDR3 has 18 amino acids. Drawing the rest from reference TRBV7-2 and TRBJ1-4, the complete variable domain is GAGVSQSPSNKVTEKGKDVELRCDPISGHTALYWYRQSLGQGLEFLIYFQGNSAPDKSGLPSDRFSAERTGGSVSTLTIQRTQQEDSAVYLCASSQIHREWSANEKLFFGSGTQLSVL.

CDR3 in amino acids: CASSYPSGLEQYF. The DNA of the CDR3 is TGTGCCAGCAGCTACCCCTCTGGTCTCGAGCAGTACTTC. The genes are TRBV28 and TRBJ2-7; no firm D call. Trimming took 6 bases from V and 6 from J, leaving 15 bases between them. This CDR3 is built from 13 residues. The germline V gene encodes CDR1 MDHEN and CDR2 SYDVKM.

This clone was counted between two and nine times. The chain recombines TRBV28 with TRBJ2-1, with 8 bases aligning to TRBD2. CDR1 is MDHEN, CDR2 SYDVKM, per germline. This CDR3 comprises 15 residues. V trimming: 4 bases; J trimming: 11 bases; junction bases outside the gene matches: 13. The CDR3 reads CASSSPGLGTLKQFF. CDR3 sequence (DNA): TGTGCCAGCAGTTCCCCGGGACTAGGGACTCTAAAGCAGTTCTTC.

The table lists this clone with a few counts. V is TRBV7-2 and J is TRBJ1-5; D remains ambiguous. CDR1 is SGHTA, CDR2 FQGNSA, per germline. The V end was cut by 6 bases, the J end by 9 bases, with 24 bases between. The CDR3 has 16 residues. CDR3 protein: CASSFPNGRVLGPQHF. The CDR3 nucleotides read TGTGCCAGCAGTTTTCCTAACGGGAGGGTCCTAGGGCCCCAGCATTTT.

J is TRBJ2-3 and V is TRBV5-4, with D possibly TRBD2 on 6 matching bases. Germline V CDR1 and CDR2: SGHNT, YYREEE (reference sequence). This CDR3 has 15 residues. The ends were cut back, 3 bases at V and 2 bases at J, with 13 bases in the middle. The CDR3 is CASSSISGVTDTQYF. The CDR3 DNA follows: TGTGCCAGCAGCTCCATTAGCGGAGTCACAGATACGCAGTATTTT.

This clone has a count of ten or more. The chain couples TRBV10-3 to TRBJ2-5, with 7 nucleotides matching TRBD2. Germline V gene sequence: CDR1 ENHRY, CDR2 SYGVKD. This CDR3 region has 14 residues. V was pared by 11 bases and J by 1 base, with 10 bases of the junction left unmatched. The CDR3 spells CASRERAGQETQYF. CDR3 coding DNA: TGTGCCTCGCGGGAGCGGGCGGGCCAAGAGACCCAGTACTTC.

The V call is TRBV5-1, the J call TRBJ2-3; 13 bases are a match to TRBD2. V lost 4 bases and J lost 6; bases outside the gene matches: 8. The germline CDR1 and CDR2 sequences are SGHRS and YFSETQ. The CDR3 consists of 16 residues. The CDR3 DNA follows: TGCGCCAGCAGCAAGCCGGGACTAGCGGGAAGTGATACGCAGTATTTT. Its protein is CASSKPGLAGSDTQYF. The full variable domain, its missing parts supplied by reference TRBV5-1 and TRBJ2-3, is KAGVTQTPRYLIKTRGQQVTLSCSPISGHRSVSWYQQTPGQGLQFLFEYFSETQRNKGNFPGRFSGRQFSNSRSEMNVSTLELGDSALYLCASSKPGLAGSDTQYFGPGTRLTVL.

A few counts support this clone. The chain links TRBV7-2 to TRBJ2-5, with 8 bases aligning to TRBD1. V trimming: 7 bases; J trimming: 2 bases; junction bases outside the gene matches: 3. The length of the CDR3 is 13 residues. From germline, CDR1 is SGHTA and CDR2 FQGNSA. The CDR3 bases are TGTGCCAGCAACAGGGGGGATCAAGAGACCCAGTACTTC. It is translated as CASNRGDQETQYF.

This clone was observed a handful of times. The rearrangement uses TRBV5-8 and TRBJ1-2, with D unresolved. The CDR3 is 14 amino acids. Germline CDR1 and CDR2: SGHTS and YDEGEE. Trimming removed 0 bases from V and 2 bases from J, with 8 bases in between. CDR3 sequence reads: CASSLEGRNYGYTF. The CDR3 bases are TGTGCCAGCAGCTTGGAAGGGAGGAACTATGGCTACACCTTC. The full variable domain, in which reference TRBV5-8 and TRBJ1-2 provide the parts outside the CDR3, is EAGVTQSPTHLIKTRGQQATLRCSPISGHTSVYWYQQALGLGLQFLLWYDEGEERNRGNFPPRFSGRQFPNYSSELNVNALELEDSALYLCASSLEGRNYGYTFGSGTRLTVV.

This clone showed up just a few times. The chain uses TRBV27 and TRBJ1-1; TRBD1 might be the D (5 bases). The CDR3 spans 14 residues. The V and J ends lost 6 bases and 1 base respectively, with 12 bases between them. Germline CDR1 and CDR2: MNHEY and SMNVEV (reference sequence). DNA for the CDR3: TGTGCCAGCAGCCGCTGGGACGGGAACACTGAAGCTTTCTTT. This sequence encodes CASSRWDGNTEAFF.

This clone was found a few times. This rearrangement joins TRBV7-2 to TRBJ2-7; TRBD2 aligns across 9 bases. CDR1 SGHTA and CDR2 FQGNSA come from the germline V gene. The CDR3 length is 14 residues. J lost 4 bases, V lost 7 bases, and 8 bases had no gene match. CDR3 DNA sequence: TGTGCCAGCACCCCTGGCGGGAGGGGTTACGAGCAGTACTTC. Its translation is CASTPGGRGYEQYF.

This clone has only a few counts. The chain combines TRBV7-9 with TRBJ2-7, with a possible D match to TRBD1 (5 bases). V lost 2 bases, J lost 6 bases, and 17 bases lay in between. CDR1 is SEHNR, CDR2 FQNEAQ, per germline (reference sequence). The CDR3 sequence is 15 residues long. The CDR3 DNA is TGTGCCAGCAGCTTATTACAGGACACAACGTCCGAGCAGTACTTC. This gives the protein CASSLLQDTTSEQYF.

CDR3 DNA: TGTGCCAGCAGTTTGCGGGGTTTTTATGGCTACACCTTC. Translating it yields CASSLRGFYGYTF. The chain couples TRBV6-5 to TRBJ1-2; D gene ambiguous. Germline CDR1 MNHEY, CDR2 SVGAGI. The CDR3 consists of 13 residues. V lost 4 bases to trimming and J lost 5 bases, with 11 bases between them.

J is TRBJ2-7 and V is TRBV11-2, with TRBD1 matching 11 bases. The trim removed 3 bases at V and 2 bases at J, leaving 3 bases unmatched. The CDR3 consists of 15 residues. Per germline, CDR1 SGHAT and CDR2 FQNNGV. Here the CDR3 DNA reads TGTGCCAGCAGCTTGGCGGGACAGGGGGCCTACGAGCAGTACTTC. Translated: CASSLAGQGAYEQYF.